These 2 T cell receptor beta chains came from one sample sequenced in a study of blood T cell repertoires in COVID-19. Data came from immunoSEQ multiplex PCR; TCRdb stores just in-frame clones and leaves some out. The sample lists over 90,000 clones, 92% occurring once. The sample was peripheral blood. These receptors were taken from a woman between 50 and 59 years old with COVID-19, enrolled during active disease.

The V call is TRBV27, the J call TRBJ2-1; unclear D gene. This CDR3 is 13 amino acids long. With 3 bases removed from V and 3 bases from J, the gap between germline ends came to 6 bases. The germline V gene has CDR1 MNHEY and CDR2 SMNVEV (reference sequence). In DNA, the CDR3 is TGTGCCAGCAGTTTCGGGTTCTACAATGAGCAGTTCTTC. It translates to CASSFGFYNEQFF.

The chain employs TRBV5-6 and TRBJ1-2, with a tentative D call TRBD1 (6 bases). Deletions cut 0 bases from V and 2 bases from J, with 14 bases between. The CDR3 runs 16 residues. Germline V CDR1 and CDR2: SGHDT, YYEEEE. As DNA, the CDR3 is TGTGCCAGCAGCTTGGGCTGGGCAGGGGAGAACTATGGCTACACCTTC. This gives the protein CASSLGWAGENYGYTF.